Following are 8 T cell receptor beta chains from one sample sequenced in a study of identical twins. TCRdb itself ran the 5' RACE reads through MiXCR, one entry per CDR3 protein. The sample lists some 440,000 distinct CDR3 sequences, roughly a quarter occurring once. The sample was also reused in another study, on T cells expressing NK-cell markers.

The source material was CD4+ T cells sorted from blood. The receptors originated from a woman between 18 and 30 years old in good health.

This clonotype was seen a handful of times. This chain connects TRBV30 to TRBJ1-1, with 7 bases fitting TRBD1. With V trimmed by 2 bases and J by 6 bases, 6 bases remained unmatched. This CDR3 is 13 amino acids long. Germline V gives CDR1 GTSNPN, CDR2 SVGIG (reference sequence). CDR3 coding DNA: TGTGCCTGGAGTCGACAGGGTGGGGCTGAAGCTTTCTTT. This sequence encodes CAWSRQGGAEAFF.

This clonotype was seen many times. The rearrangement uses TRBV5-1 and TRBJ1-4, with TRBD1 matching 10 bases. V was pared by 0 bases and J by 8 bases, with 7 bases of the junction left unmatched. CDR3 length: 16 amino acids. The germline CDR1 and CDR2 sequences are SGHRS and YFSETQ. The CDR3 DNA follows: TGCGCCAGCAGCTTGGACGGGGACAGGGGAGGGGAAAAACTGTTTTTT. It translates to CASSLDGDRGGEKLFF.

This rearrangement joins TRBV29-1 to TRBJ2-1; D is perhaps TRBD1 (7 bases). V was shortened by 7 bases and J by 3 bases, with 16 bases between the two germline ends. There are 14 residues in the CDR3. Germline loops: CDR1 SQVTM, CDR2 ANQGSEA. The CDR3 DNA follows: TGCAGCGCGAATAACAGGGGACTCTACAATGAGCAGTTCTTC. As protein: CSANNRGLYNEQFF.

V usage is TRBV6-1 and J usage is TRBJ2-3, with TRBD2 matching over 8 bases. CDR1 and CDR2 from the germline V gene are MNHNS and SASEGT. The CDR3 contains 16 residues. V shed 7 bases, J shed 4 bases, and the junction held 13 bases outside the gene matches. The CDR3 here is CASKKRSGGASDTQYF. CDR3 in DNA: TGTGCCAGCAAGAAGAGATCCGGGGGGGCGTCAGATACGCAGTATTTT.

This clonotype has only a few counts. V is TRBV20-1 and J is TRBJ2-3; a possible D gene is TRBD2 (5 bases). Germline V CDR1 and CDR2: DFQATT, SNEGSKA (reference sequence). V was clipped by 5 bases and J by 4 bases, with 16 bases between them. The CDR3 extends over 14 amino acids. CDR3 protein: CSASPLRESDTQYF. The CDR3 region has the DNA TGCAGTGCTTCCCCTTTGAGGGAGTCAGATACGCAGTATTTT.

On this clonotype itself: The CDR3 ends on some other residue instead of the conserved phenylalanine or tryptophan, so this is likely a read error. The CDR3 reads CASSFGLGSYEQYS. In nucleotides, the CDR3 is TGCGCCAGCAGCTTCGGGCTCGGGAGCTACGAGCAGTACTCC. V gene TRBV5-1 combines with J gene TRBJ2-7, with TRBD2 as a possible D gene (6 bases). Germline CDR1 SGHRS, CDR2 YFSETQ. The CDR3 spans 14 residues. Trimming shortened V by 2 bases and J by 3 bases, and 12 bases separated the two germline ends.

The chain has TRBV12-3 or TRBV12-4 and TRBJ2-3; 8 bases are shared with TRBD2. Trimming at V came to 4 bases and at J to 4 bases, leaving 7 bases not matched to a gene. The length of the CDR3 is 15 residues. CDR3 bases: TGTGCCAGCAGTTCAGCGGGGGTCGGGCCAGATACGCAGTATTTT. Translation: CASSSAGVGPDTQYF.

The gene calls are TRBV20-1 and TRBJ1-1, with D uncertain. CDR1 and CDR2 (germline): DFQATT, SNEGSKA (reference sequence). Trimming shortened V by 6 bases and J by 10 bases, and 18 bases separated the two germline ends. This CDR3 is 12 amino acids long. This chain's CDR3 is CSAVTPQWVAFF. The CDR3 DNA is TGCAGTGCCGTGACTCCCCAGTGGGTAGCTTTCTTT.